The 3 T cell receptor beta chains below all came from one sample that was sequenced in a study of shared clonotypes between healthy human individuals. Clones were sequenced by immunoSEQ multiplex PCR, and TCRdb holds only the in-frame ones, with some missing. The table shows about 1 million clones, with about 75% occurring only once. Specimen: memory CD4+ T cells sorted from blood. Subset here: CD45RA-negative fraction. Receptors were obtained from a man aged 18-30 years in good health.

The V gene is TRBV5-1, the J gene TRBJ2-1; TRBD1 aligns across 9 bases. Germline CDR1 and CDR2: SGHRS and YFSETQ. The ends lost 0 bases at V and 4 bases at J; junction bases unmatched: 8. This CDR3 contains 17 residues. DNA for the CDR3: TGCGCCAGCAGCTTGGCAACGGGGACAGGGTCGTACAATGAGCAGTTCTTC. Protein sequence: CASSLATGTGSYNEQFF.

This clone was found a few times. V usage is TRBV9 and J usage is TRBJ2-2; 13 bases are a match to TRBD2. The length of the CDR3 is 17 residues. Trimming removed 1 base from V and 7 bases from J; junction bases left unmatched: 7. Germline V lookup: CDR1 SGDLS, CDR2 YYNGEE. The CDR3 bases are TGTGCCAGCAGCGTATATGGGACTAGCGGGGCGAGCGGGGAGCTGTTTTTT. This encodes CASSVYGTSGASGELFF.

V and J are TRBV10-3 and TRBJ2-2, with TRBD2 identical over 11 bases. Germline CDR1 ENHRY, CDR2 SYGVKD. After removal of 6 bases from V and 6 bases from J, the junction contained 6 bases not matched to a gene. The CDR3 runs to 15 residues. DNA for the CDR3: TGTGCCATCAGAACTAGCGGGGGCTCCGCCGGGGAGCTGTTTTTT. Residues: CAIRTSGGSAGELFF.